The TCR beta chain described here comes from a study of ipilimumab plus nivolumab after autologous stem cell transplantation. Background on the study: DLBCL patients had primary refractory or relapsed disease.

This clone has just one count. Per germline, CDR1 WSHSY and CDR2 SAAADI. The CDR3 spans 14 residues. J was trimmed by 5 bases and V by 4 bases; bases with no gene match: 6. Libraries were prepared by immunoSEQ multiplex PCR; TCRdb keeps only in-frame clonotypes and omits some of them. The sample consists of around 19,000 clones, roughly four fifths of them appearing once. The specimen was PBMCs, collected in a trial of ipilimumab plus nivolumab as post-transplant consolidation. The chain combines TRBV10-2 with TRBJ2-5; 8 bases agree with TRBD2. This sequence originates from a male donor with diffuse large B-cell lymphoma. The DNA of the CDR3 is TGCGCCAGCAGTGGTGGGACTAGTGGTGAGACCCAGTACTTC. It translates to CASSGGTSGETQYF.